This note documents a single TCR beta chain sequence. Its antigen is still unknown. V dropped 1 base and J dropped 7 bases, with 23 bases sitting between them. The CDR3 is 17 amino acids. CDR1 is SGHTA, CDR2 FQGNSA, per germline. TCRdb's table, derived via immunoSEQ multiplex PCR, lists solely in-frame clones and lacks some. The top ten clones hold about 6.9% of a sample with roughly 150,000 clones, 85% to 90% of them seen once. This entry belongs to a study of T cell responses to AZD1222 COVID-19 vaccine. Whole-study findings and limits: Reportedly, nearly half of unique spike TCRs recognized epitopes outside B.1.351/B.1.1.7 mutations. Vaccine-related CD4 TCRs covered spike, predominating at 160-218 and 743-854.

Sequencing was performed on peripheral blood, taken on day 0 of AZD1222 vaccination. This clonotype was obtained from an adult in good health. This chain uses TRBV7-2 with TRBJ2-7; maybe TRBD2 (5 bases). As DNA, the CDR3 is TGTGCCAGCAGCTTAGGTGGGGATTGGTCCGAGGAGGAGGAGCAGTACTTC. This encodes CASSLGGDWSEEEEQYF.